The 26 T cell receptor beta chains presented below share a single source sample, sequenced in a study of Ad26.COV2.S vaccination and SARS-CoV-2 variants (dated by TCRdb to the early 2020s). The library was built by means of the immunoSEQ multiplex PCR assay. Held by TCRdb, this immuneACCESS table contains in-frame sequences only and omits some clones. Under half of the omission traces to an unresolved V gene where checked; the cause of the rest is unknown. This sample is represented by over 250,000 clones; more than 75% of them were singletons. The ten biggest clones cover less than 3.5% of the sample. The sample's treatment or condition label is to be understood as: about 20 received Ad26.COV2.S at low or high dose, single or two shots; a few received placebo; per-sample allocation not given. Repertoires of vaccine and placebo recipients were sequenced from samples taken on day 63 after the first injection.

The specimen was peripheral blood, collected in a trial of Ad26.COV2.S vaccine versus placebo. These receptors were taken from a person aged 18-60 years who received the Ad26.COV2.S COVID-19 vaccine or a placebo.

The chain couples TRBV5-4 to TRBJ2-1; possibly TRBD2 for D (6 bases). The germline CDR1 and CDR2 sequences are SGHNT and YYREEE (reference sequence). Trimming removed 4 bases at V and 4 bases at J, with 12 bases between. This CDR3 is built from 14 residues. CDR3 protein: CASSQGLDYNEQFF. The CDR3 DNA follows: TGTGCCAGCAGCCAGGGACTGGATTACAATGAGCAGTTCTTC.

The chain carries TRBV6-5 and TRBJ2-1; D unclear. The CDR3 has 12 amino acids. Germline V lookup: CDR1 MNHEY, CDR2 SVGAGI. The V end was cut by 5 bases, the J end by 9 bases, with 11 bases between. CDR3 in DNA: TGTGCCAGCAGTAGCCCCTGGGGTGAGCAGTTCTTC. This translates into CASSSPWGEQFF.

This clone was observed once. The rearrangement uses TRBV4-2 and TRBJ1-6, with 8 bases matching TRBD1. J lost 5 bases, V lost 6 bases, and 6 bases had no gene match. Germline lookup yields CDR1 LGHNA and CDR2 YNFKEQ. The CDR3 runs to 15 residues. The CDR3 DNA is TGTGCCAGCAGAGGACAGACAGGGGATAATTCACCCCTCCACTTT. Protein sequence: CASRGQTGDNSPLHF.

This clone was picked up a small number of times. V usage is TRBV5-1 and J usage is TRBJ1-6; 8 nucleotides align to TRBD1. Germline V lookup: CDR1 SGHRS, CDR2 YFSETQ. The J segment lost 8 bases and the V segment lost 4 bases, leaving 5 bases of the junction unmatched. This CDR3 comprises 14 residues. The CDR3 region is CASSPGQGDSPLHF. CDR3 nucleotides: TGCGCCAGCAGCCCCGGACAGGGCGATTCACCCCTCCACTTT.

The chain uses TRBV19 and TRBJ1-1; no clear D. Trimming cost V 5 bases and J 5 bases, with 9 bases left between them. The CDR3 is 12 amino acids. Germline V CDR1 and CDR2: LNHDA, SQIVND (reference sequence). Written as DNA, the CDR3 is TGTGCCAGTAGTCCCGGGAGGACTGAAGCTTTCTTT. Its translation: CASSPGRTEAFF.

The V call is TRBV10-3, the J call TRBJ1-3; 8 bases line up with TRBD1. The CDR3 loop spans 15 amino acids. Germline V gene data show CDR1 as ENHRY and CDR2 as SYGVKD. The trim removed 6 bases at V and 4 bases at J, leaving 8 bases unmatched. CDR3 amino acids: CAIRGTGGQGNTIYF. The DNA of the CDR3 is TGTGCCATCAGAGGAACAGGGGGGCAAGGAAACACCATATATTTT.

The chain uses TRBV5-1 and TRBJ2-3, with 9 bases aligning to TRBD1. CDR1 is SGHRS, CDR2 YFSETQ, per germline. Losses at the gene ends were 5 bases for V and 2 bases for J; bases not matched to a gene: 6. The length of the CDR3 is 15 residues. Written as DNA, the CDR3 is TGCGCCAGCAGTAGTACAGGGGGCTCCACAGATACGCAGTATTTT. It encodes CASSSTGGSTDTQYF.

This clone was seen repeatedly, ten times or more. The chain carries TRBV27 and TRBJ1-6, with D hard to call. Germline V CDR1 and CDR2: MNHEY, SMNVEV (reference sequence). V was clipped by 4 bases and J by 9 bases, with 16 bases between them. The CDR3 length is 15 residues. DNA of the CDR3: TGTGCCAGCAGTTGGAGAGACGGCTCCGGTTCACCCCTCCACTTT. This encodes CASSWRDGSGSPLHF.

The chain is built from TRBV5-1 and TRBJ2-7; D not resolved. CDR3 size: 14 residues. Germline V lookup: CDR1 SGHRS, CDR2 YFSETQ. Trimming removed 2 bases from V and 1 base from J, with 10 bases in between. Here the CDR3 reads CASSLTIGSYEQYF. The CDR3 nucleotides are TGCGCCAGCAGCTTAACGATAGGGTCCTACGAGCAGTACTTC. Using reference TRBV5-1 and TRBJ2-7 for the parts outside the CDR3, the full variable domain is KAGVTQTPRYLIKTRGQQVTLSCSPISGHRSVSWYQQTPGQGLQFLFEYFSETQRNKGNFPGRFSGRQFSNSRSEMNVSTLELGDSALYLCASSLTIGSYEQYFGPGTRLTVT.

CDR3 DNA: TGTGCCAGCACCCAAATGGAACGGGCTGGAAACACCATATATTTT. Protein: CASTQMERAGNTIYF. The chain has TRBV6-5 and TRBJ1-3, with D unresolved. The germline V gene has CDR1 MNHEY and CDR2 SVGAGI. This CDR3 contains 15 residues. Deletions cut 7 bases from V and 2 bases from J, with 15 bases between.

This clone was recorded only once. This chain uses TRBV10-3 with TRBJ1-6; D is ambiguous. The V gene lost 4 bases and the J gene lost 8 bases, with 9 bases spanning the gap. The CDR3 contains 13 residues. Germline CDR1 reads ENHRY; CDR2 reads SYGVKD. The CDR3 DNA is TGTGCCATCAGTGGGGATTTATATTCACCCCTCCACTTT. Amino acid sequence: CAISGDLYSPLHF.

This chain uses TRBV4-1 with TRBJ2-3; weak D call: TRBD1 (5 bases). Germline V CDR1 and CDR2: MGHRA, YSYEKL. This CDR3 has 16 amino acids. V lost 1 base, J lost 0 bases, and 11 bases lay in between. The CDR3 DNA sequence: TGCGCCAGCAGCCAAGGACAGCCAACTAGCACAGATACGCAGTATTTT. Its protein is CASSQGQPTSTDTQYF.

V usage is TRBV7-6 and J usage is TRBJ2-1; 10 bases fit TRBD2. The CDR3 runs to 15 residues. Germline values: CDR1 SGHVS, CDR2 FNYEAQ. V lost 5 bases and J lost 9; bases outside the gene matches: 10. DNA of the CDR3: TGTGCCAGCAGCCTAAGCGGGAGGGGAACAGTTGAGCAGTTCTTC. As protein: CASSLSGRGTVEQFF.

The V and J genes are TRBV6-5 and TRBJ2-5; D might be TRBD2 (7 bases). The V end was cut by 6 bases, the J end by 5 bases, with 16 bases between. The V gene's germline CDR1 is MNHEY and CDR2 SVGAGI. The CDR3 consists of 14 residues. The CDR3 reads CASSRGAAGETQYF. DNA of the CDR3: TGTGCCAGCAGCCGGGGGGCAGCTGGGGAGACCCAGTACTTC.

The chain employs TRBV12-5 and TRBJ1-1, with unresolved D. This CDR3 region has 12 residues. The V and J ends lost 8 bases and 0 bases respectively, with 7 bases between them. Germline loops: CDR1 LGHNT, CDR2 FRNRAP. DNA of the CDR3: TGTGCTAGTTCGAACATGAACACTGAAGCTTTCTTT. Translated: CASSNMNTEAFF.

This sequence joins TRBV18 and TRBJ2-7, with D possibly matching TRBD2 (5 bases). The V gene's germline CDR1 is KGHSH and CDR2 LQKENI. This CDR3 contains 14 residues. V dropped 1 base and J dropped 3 bases, with 10 bases sitting between them. This CDR3 reads CASSPQFSGYEQYF. The CDR3 nucleotides read TGTGCCAGCTCACCACAGTTCAGCGGCTACGAGCAGTACTTC.

The chain uses TRBV6-5 and TRBJ1-1; 10 bases agree with TRBD1. This CDR3 has 14 residues. The V segment lost 2 bases and the J segment 6 bases; nucleotides outside the gene matches: 3. Germline V gene data show CDR1 as MNHEY and CDR2 as SVGAGI. The CDR3 coding sequence is TGTGCCAGCAGTTACCGACAGGGGGCGCCTGAAGCTTTCTTT. It is translated as CASSYRQGAPEAFF.

This clone occurred a few times. The V and J genes are TRBV7-2 and TRBJ1-5, with D possibly matching TRBD1 (6 bases). V was trimmed by 3 bases and J by 5 bases, leaving 14 bases between them. The CDR3 length is 15 residues. The germline CDR1 and CDR2 sequences are SGHTA and FQGNSA. CDR3 nucleotide sequence: TGTGCCAGCAGCTTGTTCACAGGGCGGGATCAGCCCCAGCATTTT. It codes for CASSLFTGRDQPQHF.

This clone turned up a few times. The V gene is TRBV11-3, the J gene TRBJ2-1; D might be TRBD1 (6 bases). V shed 5 bases and J shed 11 bases, with 10 bases lying between them. There are 11 residues in the CDR3. From germline, CDR1 is SGHNT and CDR2 YENEEA. This CDR3 is CASSKGVQQFF. Written as DNA, the CDR3 is TGTGCCAGCAGCAAGGGGGTTCAGCAGTTCTTC.

The chain links TRBV13 to TRBJ2-5, with TRBD1 matching 7 bases. The V gene end was trimmed by 5 bases and the J gene end by 4 bases; junction bases not matched to a gene: 4. Per the germline V gene, CDR1 is PRHDT and CDR2 is FYEKMQ (reference sequence). The CDR3 extends over 13 amino acids. The CDR3 here is CASSTTGIETQYF. The CDR3 DNA is TGTGCCAGCAGCACGACAGGGATAGAGACCCAGTACTTC.

This chain joins TRBV27 and TRBJ2-3, with 12 nucleotides matching TRBD2. The CDR3 contains 15 residues. V gave up 7 bases and J gave up 6 bases; unmatched junction bases: 8. CDR1 is MNHEY, CDR2 SMNVEV, per germline (reference sequence). This CDR3 is CASIPSGRAGDTQYF. CDR3 bases: TGTGCCAGCATCCCTAGCGGGAGGGCCGGGGATACGCAGTATTTT.

The chain uses TRBV29-1 and TRBJ2-7, with D tentatively TRBD1 or TRBD2 (5 bases each). Germline CDR1 and CDR2: SQVTM and ANQGSEA. The CDR3 runs to 12 residues. V gave up 4 bases and J gave up 2 bases, with 9 bases separating them. CDR3 region: CSVAPGPYEQYF. The CDR3 nucleotides read TGCAGCGTTGCTCCGGGACCCTACGAGCAGTACTTC.

This clone was seen more than once but under ten times. The J gene is TRBJ1-1, the V gene TRBV6-5, with 8 bases matching TRBD1. The junction had 6 bases not matched to a gene; V was cut back by 5 bases and J by 1 base. This CDR3 has 15 amino acids. The germline V gene encodes CDR1 MNHEY and CDR2 SVGAGI. As DNA, the CDR3 is TGTGCCAGCAGTCCCGGGACAGGCCAGAACACTGAAGCTTTCTTT. It encodes CASSPGTGQNTEAFF.

The CDR3 loop is CASNFPGQIHEQYF. The CDR3 DNA follows: TGTGCCAGCAACTTTCCGGGACAGATTCACGAGCAGTACTTC. The V gene is TRBV11-2, the J gene TRBJ2-7; 7 nucleotides line up with TRBD1. The CDR3 runs to 14 residues. Trimming removed 7 bases from V and 5 bases from J; junction bases left unmatched: 11. The germline V gene has CDR1 SGHAT and CDR2 FQNNGV.

V and J are TRBV6-5 and TRBJ1-2; D possibly corresponds to TRBD1 (5 bases). Trimming removed 5 bases at V and 2 bases at J, with 15 bases between. CDR3 length: 15 amino acids. CDR1 and CDR2 (germline): MNHEY, SVGAGI. CDR3 DNA: TGTGCCAGCAGTCGCCGGGGCGGGGCCAACTATGGCTACACCTTC. Translated, it gives CASSRRGGANYGYTF.

This clone was counted once. The genes are TRBV6-2 or TRBV6-3 and TRBJ1-5; weak D call: TRBD1 (5 bases). The V end was cut by 8 bases, the J end by 0 bases, with 11 bases between. Germline-derived CDR1 and CDR2 are MNHEY and SVGEGT. This CDR3 spans 14 amino acids. CDR3 coding DNA: TGTGCCAGCGGCCGGGGCCCTAGCAATCAGCCCCAGCATTTT. It translates to CASGRGPSNQPQHF.